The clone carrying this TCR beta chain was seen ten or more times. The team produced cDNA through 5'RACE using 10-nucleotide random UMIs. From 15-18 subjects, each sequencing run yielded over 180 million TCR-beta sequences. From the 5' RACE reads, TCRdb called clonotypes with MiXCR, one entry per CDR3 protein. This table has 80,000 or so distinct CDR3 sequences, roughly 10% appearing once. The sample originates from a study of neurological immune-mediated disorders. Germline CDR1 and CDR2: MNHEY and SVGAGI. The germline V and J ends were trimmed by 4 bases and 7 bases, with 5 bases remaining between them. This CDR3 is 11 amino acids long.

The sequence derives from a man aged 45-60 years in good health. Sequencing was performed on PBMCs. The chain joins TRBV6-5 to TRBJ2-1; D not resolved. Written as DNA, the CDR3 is TGTGCCAGCAGTTCCCTGAATGAGCAGTTCTTC. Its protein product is CASSSLNEQFF.